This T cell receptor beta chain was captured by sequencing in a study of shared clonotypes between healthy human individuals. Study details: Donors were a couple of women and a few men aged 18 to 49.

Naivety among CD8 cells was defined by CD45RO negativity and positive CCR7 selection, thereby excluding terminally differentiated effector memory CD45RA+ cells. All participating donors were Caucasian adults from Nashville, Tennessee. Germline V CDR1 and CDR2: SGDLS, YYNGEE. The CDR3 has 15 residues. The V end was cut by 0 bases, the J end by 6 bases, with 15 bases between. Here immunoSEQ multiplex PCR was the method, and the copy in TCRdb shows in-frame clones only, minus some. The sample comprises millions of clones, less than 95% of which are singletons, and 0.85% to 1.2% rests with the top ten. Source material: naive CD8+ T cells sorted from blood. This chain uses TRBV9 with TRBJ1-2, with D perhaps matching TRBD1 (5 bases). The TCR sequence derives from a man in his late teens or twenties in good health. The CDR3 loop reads CASSVEVGVSNGYTF. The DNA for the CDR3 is TGTGCCAGCAGCGTAGAGGTAGGGGTATCCAATGGCTACACCTTC.